A single sample is the source of the 26 T cell receptor beta chains below, sequenced in a study of cytomegalovirus exposure and HLA in healthy donors. Both 60 Vbeta primers and 13 Jbeta primers went into the PCR. Generated by immunoSEQ multiplex PCR, the TCRdb table keeps only in-frame clones and is missing some. The sample carries roughly 150,000 clones, about two thirds recorded once. The sample consisted of PBMCs. These receptors were taken from a man aged 25 to 40 in good health and CMV-seropositive.

This clone is a singleton in its sample. The CDR3 DNA sequence: TGTGCCAGCAGTTGGGGACAGACCAATCAGCCCCAGCATTTT. As protein: CASSWGQTNQPQHF. The rearrangement uses TRBV28 and TRBJ1-5, with 7 nucleotides matching TRBD1. Germline assignment: CDR1 MDHEN and CDR2 SYDVKM. CDR3 length equals 14 residues. V trimming: 4 bases; J trimming: 3 bases; junction bases outside the gene matches: 3. Based on the CDR3 plus reference TRBV28 and TRBJ1-5, the full variable domain is DVKVTQSSRYLVKRTGEKVFLECVQDMDHENMFWYRQDPGLGLRLIYFSYDVKMKEKGDIPEGYSVSREKKERFSLILESASTNQTSMYLCASSWGQTNQPQHFGDGTRLSIL.

V gene TRBV5-5 combines with J gene TRBJ1-5; D uncertain. The CDR3 sequence is 14 residues long. Germline loops: CDR1 SGHKS, CDR2 YYEKEE (reference sequence). Trimming removed 2 bases from V and 0 bases from J, with 6 bases in between. The CDR3 loop reads CASSLAHSNQPQHF. CDR3 bases: TGTGCCAGCAGCTTAGCCCATAGCAATCAGCCCCAGCATTTT.

This clone appeared a few times. The chain combines TRBV2 with TRBJ2-7; 10 bases are a match to TRBD2. Germline V gene sequence: CDR1 SNHLY, CDR2 FYNNEI. V shed 5 bases, J shed 0 bases, and the junction held 7 bases outside the gene matches. The CDR3 is made up of 16 amino acids. CDR3 amino acids: CASSMRLAGYSYEQYF. The CDR3, as DNA: TGTGCCAGCAGTATGCGACTAGCGGGTTACTCCTACGAGCAGTACTTC.

The chain carries TRBV7-8 and TRBJ2-3; 11 nucleotides match TRBD2. The J segment lost 0 bases and the V segment lost 4 bases, leaving 0 bases of the junction unmatched. This CDR3 contains 15 residues. Germline CDR1 is SGHVS and CDR2 is FQNEAQ. CDR3 coding DNA: TGTGCCAGCAGCTGGACTAGCGGGAGCACAGATACGCAGTATTTT. This translates into CASSWTSGSTDTQYF.

This chain joins TRBV4-2 and TRBJ2-3; 7 nucleotides align to TRBD2. J was trimmed by 2 bases and V by 4 bases; bases with no gene match: 12. The CDR3 sequence is 17 residues long. Germline CDR1 LGHNA, CDR2 YNFKEQ. The CDR3 is CASSRLTSGTNTDTQYF. CDR3 nucleotide sequence: TGTGCCAGCAGCCGCCTGACTTCCGGGACTAACACAGATACGCAGTATTTT.

The rearrangement joins TRBV7-8 to TRBJ2-3, with 15 positions matching TRBD2. J gave up 3 bases and V 5 bases, and 15 bases lay outside the gene matches. CDR3 length equals 20 residues. CDR1 is SGHVS, CDR2 FQNEAQ, per germline. CDR3 in DNA: TGTGCCAGCAGCCTACCGTCGGGACTAGCGGGAGGAGGAGTGACAGATACGCAGTATTTT. Amino acid sequence: CASSLPSGLAGGGVTDTQYF.

This chain uses TRBV14 with TRBJ2-1; 11 bases align to TRBD2. J was trimmed by 1 base and V by 5 bases; bases with no gene match: 4. This CDR3 spans 16 amino acids. Germline loops: CDR1 SGHDN, CDR2 FVKESK. The chain's CDR3 is CASSYRTSGSYNEQFF. CDR3 bases: TGTGCCAGCAGCTATCGGACTAGCGGGTCCTACAATGAGCAGTTCTTC.

The CDR3 coding sequence is TGTGCCAGCAGCGCCGACAATACTGGGGCCAACGTCCTGACTTTC. It is translated as CASSADNTGANVLTF. This chain joins TRBV6-1 and TRBJ2-6; D unresolved. CDR3 length: 15 residues. V lost 6 bases to trimming and J lost 2 bases, with 11 bases between them. Germline CDR1 reads MNHNS; CDR2 reads SASEGT.

This sequence joins TRBV6-1 and TRBJ1-6; 7 bases align to TRBD1. The V gene's germline CDR1 is MNHNS and CDR2 SASEGT. V trimming: 6 bases; J trimming: 9 bases; junction bases outside the gene matches: 8. The CDR3 covers 14 residues. This chain's CDR3 is CASRETGVSSPLHF. For the CDR3, the DNA is TGTGCCAGCAGGGAAACAGGGGTATCTTCACCCCTCCACTTT.

This clone has only a few counts. The rearrangement uses TRBV30 and TRBJ1-1, with a weak D call TRBD1 (6 bases). The CDR3 is made up of 13 amino acids. The germline gives CDR1 GTSNPN, CDR2 SVGIG (reference sequence). The V end was cut by 0 bases, the J end by 4 bases, with 9 bases between. The DNA of the CDR3 is TGTGCCTGGAGTGTACAGGGTGCCACTGAAGCTTTCTTT. Translated: CAWSVQGATEAFF.

This clone has only one observation. The chain combines TRBV9 with TRBJ2-7; D unclear. The CDR3 length is 13 residues. Trimming removed 2 bases from V and 1 base from J, with 7 bases in between. Germline assignment: CDR1 SGDLS and CDR2 YYNGEE. The CDR3 nucleotides read TGTGCCAGCAGCGTGGGCGTTTCCTACGAGCAGTACTTC. This sequence encodes CASSVGVSYEQYF.

The CDR3 nucleotides are TGTGCCAGCAGCTCGATTGCAACCCAGTCAGATACGCAGTATTTT. This sequence encodes CASSSIATQSDTQYF. V is TRBV5-4 and J is TRBJ2-3; D gene unclear. The V gene lost 3 bases and the J gene lost 4 bases, with 15 bases spanning the gap. Germline V gives CDR1 SGHNT, CDR2 YYREEE (reference sequence). The CDR3 totals 15 residues.

The CDR3 here is CASLDDRGTSPLHF. As DNA, the CDR3 is TGTGCCAGCTTGGACGACAGGGGGACCTCACCCCTCCACTTT. The chain recombines TRBV25-1 with TRBJ1-6, with TRBD1 identical over 9 bases. Germline V gene sequence: CDR1 MGHDK, CDR2 SYGVNS. CDR3 length equals 14 residues. The ends lost 8 bases at V and 10 bases at J; junction bases unmatched: 9.

The rearrangement joins TRBV10-2 to TRBJ1-6; D not resolved. Germline V gene sequence: CDR1 WSHSY, CDR2 SAAADI. The V gene lost 8 bases and the J gene lost 4 bases, with 9 bases spanning the gap. The length of the CDR3 is 13 residues. The CDR3 DNA follows: TGCGCCAGCTCCTCAGAATATAATTCACCCCTCCACTTT. Protein sequence: CASSSEYNSPLHF.

The genes are TRBV5-1 and TRBJ2-2; D unresolved. The ends were cut back, 4 bases at V and 5 bases at J, with 6 bases in the middle. CDR1 is SGHRS, CDR2 YFSETQ, per germline. This CDR3 is built from 12 residues. Written as DNA, the CDR3 is TGCGCCAGCAGCCCTAATACCGGGGAGCTGTTTTTT. Residues: CASSPNTGELFF.

This clone was counted a few times. J is TRBJ1-3 and V is TRBV12-5; D is perhaps TRBD1 (5 bases). The CDR3 totals 15 residues. The germline V and J ends were trimmed by 4 bases and 2 bases, with 12 bases remaining between them. Per the germline V gene, CDR1 is LGHNT and CDR2 is FRNRAP. The CDR3 loop is CASGWGEVAGNTIYF. The CDR3 DNA sequence: TGTGCTAGTGGTTGGGGGGAAGTGGCTGGAAACACCATATATTTT.

This chain links TRBV19 with TRBJ2-6; 7 bases map to TRBD1. Losses at the gene ends were 4 bases for V and 9 bases for J; bases not matched to a gene: 18. Looked up from germline, CDR1 is LNHDA and CDR2 is SQIVND (reference sequence). CDR3 length: 18 residues. CDR3 in amino acids: CASSTPKYKNRGGNVLTF. DNA of the CDR3: TGTGCCAGTAGTACGCCTAAATACAAAAACAGGGGTGGCAACGTCCTGACTTTC.

This clone was recorded once. The V gene is TRBV19, the J gene TRBJ2-1, with 12 nucleotides matching TRBD2. Germline V lookup: CDR1 LNHDA, CDR2 SQIVND (reference sequence). This CDR3 comprises 16 residues. The V gene end was trimmed by 6 bases and the J gene end by 7 bases; junction bases not matched to a gene: 10. The CDR3 is CASSHLAGGPKNEQFF. In DNA form, the CDR3 reads TGTGCCAGTAGCCATCTAGCGGGAGGGCCAAAGAATGAGCAGTTCTTC. The whole variable domain, filled in from reference TRBV19 and TRBJ2-1, reads DGGITQSPKYLFRKEGQNVTLSCEQNLNHDAMYWYRQDPGQGLRLIYYSQIVNDFQKGDIAEGYSVSREKKESFPLTVTSAQKNPTAFYLCASSHLAGGPKNEQFFGPGTRLTVL.

This chain uses TRBV5-1 with TRBJ2-7, with 8 bases identical to TRBD2. Germline CDR1 and CDR2: SGHRS and YFSETQ. This CDR3 is built from 15 residues. V shed 7 bases, J shed 2 bases, and the junction held 11 bases outside the gene matches. CDR3 region: CASRREAVATYEQYF. The CDR3 DNA is TGCGCCAGCCGGCGGGAGGCCGTAGCAACCTACGAGCAGTACTTC.

CDR3 bases: TGTGCCAGCAGTATCCGGGAGCGGGTCGGCTACACCTTC. Translated, it gives CASSIRERVGYTF. The J gene is TRBJ1-2, the V gene TRBV6-5; D is uncertain. The CDR3 spans 13 residues. V lost 5 bases to trimming and J lost 8 bases, with 15 bases between them. Per the germline V gene, CDR1 is MNHEY and CDR2 is SVGAGI.

This CDR3 reads CASSILAGDGPFF. The CDR3 coding sequence is TGTGCCAGTAGTATACTAGCGGGAGACGGCCCGTTCTTC. The chain carries TRBV19 and TRBJ2-1; 10 bases align to TRBD2. The J segment lost 15 bases and the V segment lost 2 bases, leaving 7 bases of the junction unmatched. Germline CDR1 reads LNHDA; CDR2 reads SQIVND (reference sequence). The CDR3 is 13 amino acids.

The chain links TRBV7-9 to TRBJ2-7; no definite D call. V dropped 5 bases and J dropped 3 bases, with 5 bases sitting between them. From germline, CDR1 is SEHNR and CDR2 FQNEAQ (reference sequence). CDR3 length equals 11 residues. The CDR3 DNA reads TGTGCCAGCAGCCTCAGCTACGAGCAGTACTTC. Translating gives CASSLSYEQYF.

The gene calls are TRBV19 and TRBJ1-1; no reliable D call. Trimming took 7 bases from V and 0 from J, leaving 9 bases between them. CDR3 length: 13 residues. CDR1 LNHDA and CDR2 SQIVND come from the germline V gene (reference sequence). The CDR3 here is CASNPNMNTEAFF. The CDR3 bases are TGTGCCAGTAATCCAAACATGAACACTGAAGCTTTCTTT.

V gene TRBV6-1 combines with J gene TRBJ2-7; 7 nucleotides align to TRBD1. Losses at the gene ends were 5 bases for V and 2 bases for J; bases not matched to a gene: 6. The CDR3 runs to 14 residues. CDR1 is MNHNS and CDR2 is SASEGT in the germline V gene. Here the CDR3 reads CASSNPGQAYEQYF. In nucleotides, the CDR3 is TGTGCCAGCAGTAACCCAGGACAGGCCTACGAGCAGTACTTC.

The chain couples TRBV28 to TRBJ2-7; D is possibly TRBD2 (6 bases). Germline values: CDR1 MDHEN, CDR2 SYDVKM. Trimming took 7 bases from V and 0 from J, leaving 22 bases between them. CDR3 length: 17 amino acids. This CDR3 is CASTPSIGSGDSYEQYF. In nucleotides, the CDR3 is TGTGCCAGCACCCCTAGTATTGGTAGCGGAGACTCCTACGAGCAGTACTTC.

The chain combines TRBV27 with TRBJ2-6, with D hard to call. From germline, CDR1 is MNHEY and CDR2 SMNVEV (reference sequence). CDR3 length: 16 amino acids. V lost 0 bases to trimming and J lost 2 bases, with 8 bases between them. CDR3: CASSLSVRAGANVLTF. CDR3 sequence (DNA): TGTGCCAGCAGTTTATCGGTCCGGGCTGGGGCCAACGTCCTGACTTTC. The full variable domain, with the rest looked up from reference TRBV27 and TRBJ2-6, is EAQVTQNPRYLITVTGKKLTVTCSQNMNHEYMSWYRQDPGLGLRQIYYSMNVEVTDKGDVPEGYKVSRKEKRNFPLILESPSPNQTSLYFCASSLSVRAGANVLTFGAGSRLTVL.